One and the same sample provided the 30 T cell receptor beta chains below, sequenced in a study of OX40 agonist ivuxolimab in advanced cancers. This table comes from immunoSEQ multiplex PCR, and its TCRdb copy is limited to in-frame clones, with some not included. The sample includes roughly 45,000 clones, 75% to 90% of them seen just once. Sequencing used CD4+ or CD8+ T cells sorted from blood, obtained in a trial of the OX40 agonist ivuxolimab. The receptors were sampled from an adult with an advanced solid tumor such as melanoma, head and neck, liver or kidney cancer.

V is TRBV5-4 and J is TRBJ2-5; 8 bases align to TRBD1. Germline CDR1 reads SGHNT; CDR2 reads YYREEE (reference sequence). The length of the CDR3 is 14 residues. V shed 4 bases, J shed 5 bases, and the junction held 7 bases outside the gene matches. Written as DNA, the CDR3 is TGTGCCAGCAGCGTGCAGGGGGCGCATGAGACCCAGTACTTC. It encodes CASSVQGAHETQYF.

The chain carries TRBV19 and TRBJ1-2, with TRBD1 as a possible D gene (6 bases). Germline V lookup: CDR1 LNHDA, CDR2 SQIVND (reference sequence). The V and J ends lost 8 bases and 2 bases respectively, with 18 bases between them. The CDR3 length is 15 residues. CDR3 bases: TGTGCCAGTCGACACCCGGACAGAATAAACTATGGCTACACCTTC. It encodes CASRHPDRINYGYTF. Based on the CDR3 plus reference TRBV19 and TRBJ1-2, the full variable domain is DGGITQSPKYLFRKEGQNVTLSCEQNLNHDAMYWYRQDPGQGLRLIYYSQIVNDFQKGDIAEGYSVSREKKESFPLTVTSAQKNPTAFYLCASRHPDRINYGYTFGSGTRLTVV.

The chain is built from TRBV28 and TRBJ1-2, with a weak D call TRBD1 (6 bases). This CDR3 region has 17 residues. Per the germline V gene, CDR1 is MDHEN and CDR2 is SYDVKM. The V gene lost 3 bases and the J gene lost 5 bases, with 22 bases spanning the gap. The CDR3: CASSFYALPDRYYGYTF. Written as DNA, the CDR3 is TGTGCCAGCAGTTTCTATGCCCTCCCGGACAGATATTATGGCTACACCTTC.

The chain links TRBV6-1 to TRBJ1-2, with 7 bases identical to TRBD1. V lost 4 bases and J lost 10; bases outside the gene matches: 9. This CDR3 is built from 13 residues. In germline, CDR1 is MNHNS, CDR2 SASEGT. CDR3 sequence: CASSVETGRFYTF. As DNA, the CDR3 is TGTGCCAGCAGTGTCGAGACAGGGCGGTTCTACACCTTC.

The chain employs TRBV6-1 and TRBJ1-4; D is ambiguous. V lost 5 bases to trimming and J lost 7 bases, with 14 bases between them. This CDR3 spans 14 amino acids. Per the germline V gene, CDR1 is MNHNS and CDR2 is SASEGT. For the CDR3, the DNA is TGTGCCAGCAGTCCGCCTGAGACACGTGAAAAACTGTTTTTT. This codes for CASSPPETREKLFF.

V usage is TRBV2 and J usage is TRBJ1-2; D possibly corresponds to TRBD1 (6 bases). Germline loops: CDR1 SNHLY, CDR2 FYNNEI. V lost 1 base and J 3 bases, leaving 6 bases between the germline ends. The CDR3 spans 13 residues. This CDR3 reads CASSEDRDYGYTF. The CDR3 coding sequence is TGTGCCAGCAGTGAAGACAGGGACTATGGCTACACCTTC.

This clone has a single count. This rearrangement joins TRBV7-3 to TRBJ2-7; D is possibly TRBD1 (6 bases). The CDR3 is made up of 16 amino acids. V shed 5 bases and J shed 6 bases, with 23 bases lying between them. The germline V gene has CDR1 SGHTA and CDR2 FQGTGA. The DNA for the CDR3 is TGTGCCAGCAGCCCCGGGGACAACGCACTCTTGGGCGAGCAGTACTTC. As protein: CASSPGDNALLGEQYF.

The chain joins TRBV9 to TRBJ2-2; D remains ambiguous. The CDR3 totals 13 residues. Germline V lookup: CDR1 SGDLS, CDR2 YYNGEE. V shed 0 bases and J shed 2 bases, with 2 bases lying between them. Here the CDR3 reads CASSVDNTGELFF. CDR3 bases: TGTGCCAGCAGCGTAGATAACACCGGGGAGCTGTTTTTT.

This chain joins TRBV5-1 and TRBJ2-4; no clear D gene. Germline-derived CDR1 and CDR2 are SGHRS and YFSETQ. Trimming removed 4 bases at V and 6 bases at J, with 14 bases between. The CDR3 runs 14 residues. The chain's CDR3 is CASSPGDSGNIQYF. Here the CDR3 DNA reads TGCGCCAGCAGCCCCGGTGATTCTGGAAACATTCAGTACTTC.

The genes are TRBV6-4 and TRBJ2-3; perhaps TRBD1 as D (5 bases). Germline CDR1 and CDR2: MRHNA and SNTAGT. The CDR3 spans 14 residues. The ends were cut back, 6 bases at V and 3 bases at J, with 13 bases in the middle. CDR3 DNA sequence: TGTGCCAGCAGCCTGGTCCAGGGAACAGATACGCAGTATTTT. Translation gives CASSLVQGTDTQYF.

Here the CDR3 DNA reads TGTGCCAGCAGTGAAGGTTCGGTAGGGGACGAGCAGTACTTC. It translates to CASSEGSVGDEQYF. The chain recombines TRBV25-1 with TRBJ2-7, with a weak D call TRBD1 (5 bases). Trimming left V 2 bases short and J 5 bases short, with 13 bases between. The germline V gene has CDR1 MGHDK and CDR2 SYGVNS. There are 14 residues in the CDR3.

V is TRBV11-2 and J is TRBJ2-7, with 9 bases aligning to TRBD1. The CDR3 is 14 residues long. From germline, CDR1 is SGHAT and CDR2 FQNNGV. J was trimmed by 3 bases and V by 0 bases; bases with no gene match: 0. CDR3 DNA: TGTGCCAGCAGCTTAGAGACAGGGGGCTACGAGCAGTACTTC. Its protein is CASSLETGGYEQYF.

CDR3 sequence (DNA): TGTGCCAGCCTCGGGGGGAGCAATCAGCCCCAGCATTTT. It encodes CASLGGSNQPQHF. The chain combines TRBV6-9 with TRBJ1-5; TRBD1 might be the D (5 bases). Trimming removed 8 bases at V and 1 base at J, with 9 bases between. Germline V lookup: CDR1 MNHGY, CDR2 SVAAGI. The length of the CDR3 is 13 residues.

The chain couples TRBV18 to TRBJ2-1; perhaps TRBD2 as D (6 bases). From germline, CDR1 is KGHSH and CDR2 LQKENI. This CDR3 has 15 residues. Trimming took off 8 bases at V and 8 bases at J, with 22 bases between the two ends. The CDR3 nucleotides read TGTGCCAGCCAGGAGGAGGGTTGGGGTCGGGATGAGCAGTTCTTC. This sequence encodes CASQEEGWGRDEQFF.

This chain connects TRBV19 to TRBJ1-1; the D is unclear. The CDR3 has 11 residues. V lost 7 bases and J 1 base, leaving 4 bases between the germline ends. The germline gives CDR1 LNHDA, CDR2 SQIVND (reference sequence). This CDR3 reads CASKRNTEAFF. As DNA, the CDR3 is TGTGCCAGTAAGAGGAACACTGAAGCTTTCTTT.

This clone came up once. The chain joins TRBV10-3 to TRBJ2-3; 7 bases are a match to TRBD2. J gave up 3 bases and V 11 bases, and 11 bases lay outside the gene matches. This CDR3 is built from 14 residues. The germline V gene encodes CDR1 ENHRY and CDR2 SYGVKD. CDR3 protein: CASRRGRDTDTQYF. CDR3 sequence (DNA): TGTGCCTCGAGACGGGGGAGGGATACAGATACGCAGTATTTT.

The chain is built from TRBV5-5 and TRBJ2-5; D possibly corresponds to TRBD2 (6 bases). Per the germline V gene, CDR1 is SGHKS and CDR2 is YYEKEE (reference sequence). V was pared by 0 bases and J by 2 bases, with 11 bases between. This CDR3 spans 15 amino acids. CDR3 bases: TGTGCCAGCAGCTTGGCCGGGAGCGGGCAAGAGACCCAGTACTTC. It codes for CASSLAGSGQETQYF.

This chain uses TRBV2 with TRBJ2-7, with TRBD2 matching over 10 bases. Germline-derived CDR1 and CDR2 are SNHLY and FYNNEI. J lost 5 bases, V lost 4 bases, and 8 bases had no gene match. The CDR3 is 15 residues long. CDR3 residues: CASSAGLAGEHEQYF. DNA for the CDR3: TGTGCCAGCAGTGCGGGCCTAGCGGGAGAACACGAGCAGTACTTC.

The chain is built from TRBV13 and TRBJ2-1; D may be TRBD1 (5 bases). Germline values: CDR1 PRHDT, CDR2 FYEKMQ (reference sequence). This CDR3 region has 14 residues. The V end was cut by 5 bases, the J end by 0 bases, with 8 bases between. CDR3 in amino acids: CASSEDSSYNEQFF. The DNA of the CDR3 is TGTGCCAGCAGCGAAGACAGCTCCTACAATGAGCAGTTCTTC.

This clone occurred once. The genes are TRBV5-1 and TRBJ2-5; the D is unclear. Germline V gives CDR1 SGHRS, CDR2 YFSETQ. Trimming took 3 bases from V and 5 from J, leaving 14 bases between them. The CDR3 contains 14 residues. CDR3 sequence reads: CASSSHPRRETQYF. CDR3 nucleotides: TGCGCCAGCAGCTCCCACCCCCGTAGGGAGACCCAGTACTTC.

This chain joins TRBV9 and TRBJ2-1, with TRBD1 matching 8 bases. The germline V gene encodes CDR1 SGDLS and CDR2 YYNGEE. J was trimmed by 6 bases and V by 4 bases; bases with no gene match: 21. The length of the CDR3 is 19 residues. The CDR3 is CASSYWRGSGQEGFNEQFF. The CDR3 nucleotides are TGTGCCAGCAGCTACTGGCGTGGGTCGGGACAGGAGGGGTTCAATGAGCAGTTCTTC.

The chain employs TRBV14 and TRBJ1-2; tentatively, D is TRBD1 (5 bases). V lost 0 bases and J 2 bases, leaving 10 bases between the germline ends. CDR1 is SGHDN and CDR2 is FVKESK in the germline V gene. CDR3 length equals 15 residues. For the CDR3, the DNA is TGTGCCAGCAGCCAAGATTACGCAGGGAACTATGGCTACACCTTC. Translation gives CASSQDYAGNYGYTF.

This sequence joins TRBV13 and TRBJ2-2; D is perhaps TRBD1 (6 bases). CDR1 is PRHDT and CDR2 is FYEKMQ in the germline V gene (reference sequence). The CDR3 extends over 14 amino acids. V dropped 2 bases and J dropped 6 bases, with 10 bases sitting between them. The CDR3: CASSLTGRPGELFF. DNA of the CDR3: TGTGCCAGCAGCTTAACAGGGCGTCCCGGGGAGCTGTTTTTT.

The V call is TRBV7-8, the J call TRBJ1-5; D remains ambiguous. From germline, CDR1 is SGHVS and CDR2 FQNEAQ. Trimming cost V 3 bases and J 5 bases, with 11 bases left between them. The CDR3 is 14 residues long. The CDR3 DNA follows: TGTGCCAGCAGCTTTATGACACTTGATCAGCCCCAGCATTTT. It translates to CASSFMTLDQPQHF.

V is TRBV11-2 and J is TRBJ2-1; 8 positions match TRBD1. Per germline, CDR1 SGHAT and CDR2 FQNNGV. This CDR3 has 15 amino acids. V was pared by 3 bases and J by 2 bases, with 3 bases of the junction left unmatched. CDR3 amino acids: CASSLPGQAYNEQFF. The DNA of the CDR3 is TGTGCCAGCAGCTTGCCGGGACAGGCCTACAATGAGCAGTTCTTC.

The chain joins TRBV29-1 to TRBJ2-1; D may be TRBD1 or TRBD2 (7 bases each). The CDR3 is 15 amino acids. Germline-derived CDR1 and CDR2 are SQVTM and ANQGSEA. V was clipped by 1 base and J by 10 bases, with 20 bases between them. CDR3 DNA: TGCAGCGTTGAAGGGGAGGGACAGTCCTTGGGGGAGCAGTTCTTC. It specifies CSVEGEGQSLGEQFF.

This sequence joins TRBV19 and TRBJ1-4; no reliable D call. The CDR3 has 16 residues. V was shortened by 1 base and J by 0 bases, with 9 bases between the two germline ends. Germline lookup yields CDR1 LNHDA and CDR2 SQIVND (reference sequence). The CDR3, as DNA: TGTGCCAGTAGTATAGGTCCAGGTGCAACTAATGAAAAACTGTTTTTT. Translating it yields CASSIGPGATNEKLFF.

The rearrangement links TRBV7-9 to TRBJ1-3; weak D call: TRBD1 (6 bases). The CDR3 extends over 14 amino acids. Germline CDR1 SEHNR, CDR2 FQNEAQ (reference sequence). V was pared by 5 bases and J by 0 bases, with 8 bases between. CDR3 region: CASSPDSSGNTIYF. The CDR3 DNA reads TGTGCCAGCAGCCCGGACAGCTCTGGAAACACCATATATTTT.

A single count supports this clone. The chain uses TRBV6-6 and TRBJ2-4; D is unclear. The CDR3 spans 11 residues. The V gene lost 7 bases and the J gene lost 5 bases, with 6 bases spanning the gap. CDR1 and CDR2 (germline): MNHNY, SVGAGI (reference sequence). In nucleotides, the CDR3 is TGTGCCAGCACCCTCGAAAACATTCAGTACTTC. Protein product: CASTLENIQYF.

The rearrangement links TRBV6-6 to TRBJ2-7; 8 nucleotides agree with TRBD1. There are 14 residues in the CDR3. Germline V gene lookup returns CDR1 MNHNY and CDR2 SVGAGI (reference sequence). The V and J ends lost 5 bases and 2 bases, in that order; junction bases with no gene match: 5. The CDR3 sequence: CASSRTGMPYEQYF. The CDR3 bases are TGTGCCAGCAGTCGGACAGGGATGCCCTACGAGCAGTACTTC.